This is a list of T cell receptor beta chains from one sample in a study of cytomegalovirus exposure and HLA in healthy donors. Generated by immunoSEQ multiplex PCR, the TCRdb table keeps only in-frame clones and is missing some. The sample yields some 52,000 clones, 65% to 85% seen once. Sequences were obtained from PBMCs. The source is a man between 18 and 35 years old in good health and CMV-seronegative. CDR3s leave out the opening cysteine and the closing phenylalanine or tryptophan. Fields, in order: CDR3 length, J gene, V gene, CDR3 protein.

length: 11
J: TRBJ1-5
V: TRBV6-5
CDR3: ASGDSQNQPQH

length: 17
J: TRBJ2-1
V: TRBV5-4
CDR3: ASSLPPGQEIFPYNEQF

length: 15
J: TRBJ2-7
V: TRBV4-2
CDR3: ASSQDRGGSGVYEQY

length: 15
J: TRBJ1-5
V: TRBV4-1
CDR3: ASSQGPRDRAGQPQH

length: 16
J: TRBJ2-7
V: TRBV4-1
CDR3: ASSQDLGSGDISYEQY

length: 15
J: TRBJ2-1
V: TRBV4-1
CDR3: ASSQVLGLAGGNEQF

length: 12
J: TRBJ1-6
V: TRBV6-5
CDR3: ASTFDWQNSPLH

length: 14
J: TRBJ2-1
V: TRBV18
CDR3: ASSPRSQGYYNEQF

length: 12
J: TRBJ1-2
V: TRBV19
CDR3: ASTPDRVGYGYT

length: 12
J: TRBJ1-4
V: TRBV6-5
CDR3: ASSYRGSGEKLF

length: 13
J: TRBJ1-2
V: TRBV28
CDR3: ASTLLAGAQGGYT

length: 10
J: TRBJ2-7
V: TRBV19
CDR3: ASGQGRHEQY

length: 14
J: TRBJ2-5
V: TRBV5-1
CDR3: ASSLETSGRGETQY

length: 12
J: TRBJ2-2
V: TRBV11-2
CDR3: ASSFPANTGELF

length: 12
J: TRBJ2-3
V: TRBV6-1
CDR3: ASSSGGWADTQY

length: 9
J: TRBJ2-1
V: TRBV2
CDR3: ASSRDYEQF

length: 15
J: TRBJ2-2
V: TRBV5-4
CDR3: ASSLSGLAVNTGELF

length: 14
J: TRBJ2-7
V: TRBV6-1
CDR3: ASSDPRGAGGREQY

length: 12
J: TRBJ1-2
V: TRBV14
CDR3: ASSLKGAVIGYT

length: 10
J: TRBJ2-7
V: TRBV30
CDR3: AADTNSYEQY

length: 14
J: TRBJ2-5
V: TRBV6-1
CDR3: ASSGGTGGAGETQY

length: 15
J: TRBJ2-2
V: TRBV7-6
CDR3: ASSSLRTSSNTGELF

length: 17
J: TRBJ2-4
V: TRBV19
CDR3: ASSMQTGTGLEGKNIQY

length: 13
J: TRBJ2-7
V: TRBV27
CDR3: ASTPDRAYPYEQY

length: 11
J: TRBJ1-1
V: TRBV29-1
CDR3: SVEDIQSPEAF

length: 8
J: TRBJ2-7
V: TRBV2
CDR3: ASREYEQY

length: 13
J: TRBJ2-1
V: TRBV6-5
CDR3: ASSYSGTGMHEQF

length: 14
J: TRBJ2-2
V: TRBV28
CDR3: ASKSENRQITGELF

length: 15
J: TRBJ2-3
V: TRBV2
CDR3: ASSEFVLAGVTDTQY

length: 15
J: TRBJ2-7
V: TRBV5-4
CDR3: ASSWVTPGQGIYEQY

length: 11
J: TRBJ2-7
V: TRBV5-4
CDR3: ASSLAGVAEQY

length: 13
J: TRBJ2-7
V: TRBV4-1
CDR3: ASSQLGTASYEQY

length: 14
J: TRBJ2-5
V: TRBV21-1
CDR3: AGNLPSQGAQETQY

length: 12
J: TRBJ2-7
V: TRBV2
CDR3: ASSVGLAAYEQY

length: 11
J: TRBJ2-1
V: TRBV28
CDR3: ASSFILANEQF

length: 10
J: TRBJ1-2
V: TRBV6-6
CDR3: ASSYTEGGYT

length: 13
J: TRBJ2-1
V: TRBV4-3
CDR3: ASSHSGTTDNEQF